The clone carrying this TCR beta chain was seen more than once but under ten times. The data were taken from a study of T cell repertoires in cytomegalovirus infection. Germline V gene lookup returns CDR1 MNHEY and CDR2 SVGAGI. The CDR3 is 19 amino acids. Germline trimming cut 0 bases from V and 0 bases from J; bases unmatched to any gene: 8. Using its own MiXCR run on the reads, TCRdb lists one record per CDR3 protein. This table holds 250,000 to 350,000 distinct CDR3 sequences, around 25% found once. The V gene is TRBV6-5, the J gene TRBJ1-6, with 7 bases fitting TRBD1. Specimen: PBMCs. The TCR was taken from a human donor in good health (CMV status not recorded). Some clones in this sample may be carry-over from other donors' samples. CDR3 bases: TGTGCCAGCAGTTACTCGTCTAACAGGGGAAGCTCCTATAATTCACCCCTCCACTTT. Translation: CASSYSSNRGSSYNSPLHF.